Presented here are 23 T cell receptor beta chains from one specimen sequenced in a study of blood T cell repertoires in COVID-19. Clones were sequenced by immunoSEQ multiplex PCR, and TCRdb holds only the in-frame ones, with some missing. This sample yields hundreds of thousands of clones, of which around nine tenths are seen a single time; approximately 1.7% belongs to the top ten. The specimen was PBMCs or T cells enriched from blood (not recorded which). Receptors originate from a woman between 50 and 59 years old who had recovered from COVID-19.

V and J are TRBV7-3 and TRBJ2-7; TRBD2 might be the D (5 bases). This CDR3 region has 15 residues. In germline, CDR1 is SGHTA, CDR2 FQGTGA. V lost 2 bases to trimming and J lost 0 bases, with 11 bases between them. The CDR3 sequence is CASSLGLGSSYEQYF. For the CDR3, the DNA is TGTGCCAGCAGCTTAGGTTTAGGGAGCTCCTACGAGCAGTACTTC.

This chain links TRBV10-3 with TRBJ2-1; 7 positions match TRBD1. Trimming took 4 bases from V and 5 from J; bases not matched to a gene: 2. From germline, CDR1 is ENHRY and CDR2 SYGVKD. The length of the CDR3 is 13 residues. The CDR3 nucleotides are TGTGCCATCAGTGGGGGACAGAACAATGAGCAGTTCTTC. Residues: CAISGGQNNEQFF.

The chain employs TRBV15 and TRBJ2-1; the D gene is possibly TRBD2 (5 bases). V dropped 0 bases and J dropped 8 bases, with 11 bases sitting between them. The germline V gene has CDR1 LNHNV and CDR2 YYDKDF (reference sequence). The CDR3 has 14 residues. As DNA, the CDR3 is TGTGCCACCAGCAGAGATAGGCTAGCCGATGAGCAGTTCTTC. Its translation: CATSRDRLADEQFF. Supplemented by reference TRBV15 and TRBJ2-1, the full variable domain reads DAMVIQNPRYQVTQFGKPVTLSCSQTLNHNVMYWYQQKSSQAPKLLFHYYDKDFNNEADTPDNFQSRRPNTSFCFLDIRSPGLGDTAMYLCATSRDRLADEQFFGPGTRLTVL.

This rearrangement joins TRBV6-4 to TRBJ2-3; weak D call: TRBD2 (6 bases). The CDR3 runs 14 residues. V dropped 5 bases and J dropped 4 bases, with 13 bases sitting between them. CDR1 is MRHNA, CDR2 SNTAGT, per germline. The CDR3 sequence: CASSTTSVADTQYF. In DNA form, the CDR3 reads TGTGCCAGCAGTACGACTAGTGTCGCAGATACGCAGTATTTT.

Judged by abundance, this clone is medium-sized. The chain recombines TRBV15 with TRBJ2-1, with 9 bases matching TRBD1. CDR3 length: 15 residues. The J segment lost 6 bases and the V segment lost 3 bases, leaving 6 bases of the junction unmatched. Germline lookup yields CDR1 LNHNV and CDR2 YYDKDF (reference sequence). The CDR3 DNA reads as TGTGCCACCAGCAGGGGACAGGGTGAAGTCAATGAGCAGTTCTTC. It is translated as CATSRGQGEVNEQFF.

The rearrangement links TRBV6-5 to TRBJ1-2, with 8 bases lining up with TRBD1. The germline gives CDR1 MNHEY, CDR2 SVGAGI. The CDR3 is made up of 14 amino acids. V lost 6 bases and J lost 8; bases outside the gene matches: 11. CDR3 in DNA: TGTGCCAGCAGCCGCACAGGACAGGGTGGCGGCTACACCTTC. Residues: CASSRTGQGGGYTF.

This chain uses TRBV30 with TRBJ2-1; D may be TRBD2 (5 bases). CDR1 and CDR2 (germline): GTSNPN, SVGIG (reference sequence). The CDR3 runs 14 residues. CDR3 amino acids: CAGRGSSRYNEQFF. The DNA for the CDR3 is TGTGCAGGCCGCGGATCTAGCCGATACAATGAGCAGTTCTTC.

A single count supports this clone. The gene calls are TRBV9 and TRBJ1-5; 7 positions agree with TRBD1. V shed 3 bases and J 2 bases; nucleotides not matched to a gene: 2. Germline CDR1 reads SGDLS; CDR2 reads YYNGEE. The CDR3 length is 14 residues. CDR3: CASSADRGNQPQHF. The CDR3 nucleotides read TGTGCCAGCAGCGCCGACAGGGGCAATCAGCCCCAGCATTTT. Full variable domain (remainder filled in from reference TRBV9 and TRBJ1-5): DSGVTQTPKHLITATGQRVTLRCSPRSGDLSVYWYQQSLDQGLQFLIQYYNGEERAKGNILERFSAQQFPDLHSELNLSSLELGDSALYFCASSADRGNQPQHFGDGTRLSIL.

The genes are TRBV4-2 and TRBJ2-1; D gene uncertain. V lost 4 bases to trimming and J lost 0 bases, with 7 bases between them. In germline, CDR1 is LGHNA, CDR2 YNFKEQ. The CDR3 contains 14 residues. The CDR3 sequence: CASSPPLSYNEQFF. CDR3 nucleotides: TGTGCCAGCAGCCCCCCTCTCTCCTACAATGAGCAGTTCTTC.

This clone was seen only once. Within the sample, other DNA sequences also encode this same CDR3. The chain is built from TRBV28 and TRBJ1-2, with D maybe TRBD1 (5 bases). V dropped 5 bases and J dropped 4 bases, with 11 bases sitting between them. Germline V lookup: CDR1 MDHEN, CDR2 SYDVKM. The CDR3 is made up of 13 amino acids. In DNA form, the CDR3 reads TGTGCCAGCAGTCCCCGGGGGGGCTATGGCTACACCTTC. It yields the protein CASSPRGGYGYTF.

In this sample, this clone turned up once. The genes are TRBV27 and TRBJ1-2, with D possibly being TRBD1 (5 bases). The CDR3 covers 12 residues. V lost 6 bases and J lost 1, with 6 bases in between. Per germline, CDR1 MNHEY and CDR2 SMNVEV (reference sequence). As DNA, the CDR3 is TGTGCCAGCAGCCAGGGTAACTATGGCTACACCTTC. The encoded protein is CASSQGNYGYTF.

The rearrangement joins TRBV25-1 to TRBJ2-3, with TRBD1 identical over 7 bases. After removal of 3 bases from V and 6 bases from J, the junction contained 9 bases not matched to a gene. In germline, CDR1 is MGHDK, CDR2 SYGVNS. This CDR3 region has 15 residues. The CDR3 loop reads CASSDTGAGTDTQYF. The CDR3 nucleotides are TGTGCCAGCAGTGACACAGGGGCCGGAACGGATACGCAGTATTTT. Looking up the rest from reference TRBV25-1 and TRBJ2-3 gives the full variable domain: EADIYQTPRYLVIGTGKKITLECSQTMGHDKMYWYQQDPGMELHLIHYSYGVNSTEKGDLSSESTVSRIRTEHFPLTLESARPSHTSQYLCASSDTGAGTDTQYFGPGTRLTVL.

The chain couples TRBV27 to TRBJ1-1; a weak D match, TRBD1 (6 bases). CDR1 is MNHEY, CDR2 SMNVEV, per germline (reference sequence). CDR3 length: 14 amino acids. Trimming cost V 3 bases and J 4 bases, with 12 bases left between them. Here the CDR3 DNA reads TGTGCCAGCAGTTTGTCAGGGGCTGTCACTGAAGCTTTCTTT. Its translation: CASSLSGAVTEAFF.

This clone was seen a single time. V and J are TRBV4-1 and TRBJ1-5; maybe TRBD1 (6 bases). Germline V lookup: CDR1 MGHRA, CDR2 YSYEKL. CDR3 length equals 17 residues. Trimming shortened V by 3 bases and J by 6 bases, and 21 bases separated the two germline ends. CDR3 sequence: CASSQFIPGETGQPQHF. The CDR3 region has the DNA TGCGCCAGCAGCCAGTTCATACCAGGGGAGACAGGTCAGCCCCAGCATTTT.

The J gene is TRBJ2-2, the V gene TRBV19, with D perhaps matching TRBD1 (6 bases). CDR3 length equals 16 residues. V shed 8 bases and J shed 1 base, with 17 bases lying between them. The germline CDR1 and CDR2 sequences are LNHDA and SQIVND (reference sequence). CDR3 residues: CASRGRGLGNTGELFF. The CDR3 DNA reads TGTGCCAGTCGGGGCAGGGGCTTGGGGAACACCGGGGAGCTGTTTTTT. Complete variable domain (other parts from reference TRBV19 and TRBJ2-2): DGGITQSPKYLFRKEGQNVTLSCEQNLNHDAMYWYRQDPGQGLRLIYYSQIVNDFQKGDIAEGYSVSREKKESFPLTVTSAQKNPTAFYLCASRGRGLGNTGELFFGEGSRLTVL.

The chain couples TRBV6-2 or TRBV6-3 to TRBJ2-4, with D uncertain. Germline V gives CDR1 MNHEY, CDR2 SVGEGT. The V gene lost 3 bases and the J gene lost 0 bases, with 15 bases spanning the gap. The CDR3 runs to 17 residues. CDR3 sequence reads: CASSYVQQILAKNIQYF. CDR3 DNA sequence: TGTGCCAGCAGTTATGTACAGCAGATTCTAGCCAAAAACATTCAGTACTTC.

As for this clone: One end of the junction fails to match germline, which may point to a read error. This chain uses TRBV24-1 with TRBJ2-2, with D possibly being TRBD1 (5 bases). The CDR3 has 16 residues. Germline loops: CDR1 KGHDR, CDR2 SFDVKD. CDR3 region: CATSENRRIGTGELFF. The CDR3 DNA sequence: TGTGCCACAAGTGAGAACAGGAGAATAGGCACCGGGGAGCTGTTTTTT.

Here the CDR3 reads CASRDQRGSYEQYF. CDR3 sequence (DNA): TGTGCCAGCAGAGACCAGCGGGGCTCCTACGAGCAGTACTTC. The chain recombines TRBV5-4 with TRBJ2-7, with TRBD2 matching over 7 bases. Unmatched junction bases numbered 5, after V lost 5 bases and J lost 0 bases. CDR3 length: 14 residues. Germline CDR1 and CDR2: SGHNT and YYREEE (reference sequence).

J is TRBJ1-5 and V is TRBV18, with D unclear. CDR3 length: 15 residues. V lost 5 bases, J lost 5 bases, and 16 bases lay in between. Germline-derived CDR1 and CDR2 are KGHSH and LQKENI. The CDR3 nucleotides are TGTGCCAGCTCATCAGAGGGAGGGCGGGATCAGCCCCAGCATTTT. Protein product: CASSSEGGRDQPQHF.

V gene TRBV5-5 combines with J gene TRBJ2-3, with 8 bases that match TRBD2. V trimming: 0 bases; J trimming: 0 bases; junction bases outside the gene matches: 3. The CDR3 totals 16 residues. Looked up from germline, CDR1 is SGHKS and CDR2 is YYEKEE (reference sequence). DNA for the CDR3: TGTGCCAGCAGCTTGGTACTAGCGGCTAGCACAGATACGCAGTATTTT. This gives the protein CASSLVLAASTDTQYF.

The chain carries TRBV5-4 and TRBJ2-7; TRBD2 agrees at 7 bases. J gave up 2 bases and V 1 base, and 6 bases lay outside the gene matches. This CDR3 comprises 15 residues. Germline values: CDR1 SGHNT, CDR2 YYREEE (reference sequence). The CDR3, as DNA: TGTGCCAGCAGCTTGATCGGGGGAGGGCCCTACGAGCAGTACTTC. Translating it yields CASSLIGGGPYEQYF.

The rearrangement links TRBV7-2 to TRBJ1-3; no firm D call. The CDR3 contains 14 residues. Trimming left V 1 base short and J 3 bases short, with 7 bases between. From germline, CDR1 is SGHTA and CDR2 FQGNSA. Here the CDR3 reads CASSLEHIGNTIYF. The CDR3 region has the DNA TGTGCCAGCAGCTTAGAACATATTGGAAACACCATATATTTT.

This clone was counted once. The CDR3 DNA reads TGCGCCAGCAGCTTGGTACGCGGGAGGGGTCAAGAGACCCAGTACTTC. This sequence encodes CASSLVRGRGQETQYF. The rearrangement joins TRBV5-1 to TRBJ2-5; 9 bases line up with TRBD2. The CDR3 consists of 16 residues. CDR1 and CDR2 (germline): SGHRS, YFSETQ. Trimming cost V 0 bases and J 2 bases; bases outside gene matches: 5. The full variable domain, in which reference TRBV5-1 and TRBJ2-5 provide the parts outside the CDR3, is KAGVTQTPRYLIKTRGQQVTLSCSPISGHRSVSWYQQTPGQGLQFLFEYFSETQRNKGNFPGRFSGRQFSNSRSEMNVSTLELGDSALYLCASSLVRGRGQETQYFGPGTRLLVL.